The 29 T cell receptor beta chains below were found in one sample sequenced in a study of somatic mutations in cytotoxic T cells in rheumatoid arthritis. Libraries were prepared by immunoSEQ multiplex PCR; TCRdb keeps only in-frame clonotypes and omits some of them. The table records more than 9,000 clones, approximately 71% of them present only once. The sample consisted of CD8+ T cells sorted from blood. The origin of the receptors is an adult with rheumatoid arthritis.

In nucleotides, the CDR3 is TGTGCCAGCTCACCGATAACCTACAATGAGCAGTTCTTC. Translated: CASSPITYNEQFF. The chain combines TRBV18 with TRBJ2-1; D remains unclear. V lost 3 bases and J 2 bases, leaving 5 bases between the germline ends. This CDR3 contains 13 residues. Germline V gives CDR1 KGHSH, CDR2 LQKENI.

The V and J genes are TRBV27 and TRBJ2-5, with 9 bases lining up with TRBD1. CDR1 and CDR2 (germline): MNHEY, SMNVEV (reference sequence). V shed 5 bases and J 5 bases; nucleotides not matched to a gene: 12. This CDR3 comprises 16 residues. CDR3 sequence: CASSILTGGSPETQYF. Here the CDR3 DNA reads TGTGCCAGCAGTATTCTGACAGGGGGGTCCCCGGAGACCCAGTACTTC.

This chain links TRBV7-9 with TRBJ1-4; perhaps TRBD1 as D (6 bases). Trimming removed 6 bases at V and 6 bases at J, with 17 bases between. The CDR3 runs 15 residues. Germline assignment: CDR1 SEHNR and CDR2 FQNEAQ (reference sequence). The CDR3 nucleotides read TGTGCCAGCAGGTATACAGGGTTTGGCGATGAAAAACTGTTTTTT. This codes for CASRYTGFGDEKLFF.

The table lists this clone with a few counts. The V and J genes are TRBV7-6 and TRBJ2-2, with unresolved D. V lost 3 bases to trimming and J lost 6 bases, with 8 bases between them. Germline loops: CDR1 SGHVS, CDR2 FNYEAQ. There are 13 residues in the CDR3. Written as DNA, the CDR3 is TGTGCCAGCAGCTTGTCTAGATCCGGGGAGCTGTTTTTT. Translation: CASSLSRSGELFF.

This rearrangement joins TRBV2 to TRBJ1-5, with a tentative D call TRBD1 (6 bases). CDR1 is SNHLY, CDR2 FYNNEI, per germline. The CDR3 is 15 amino acids. The ends were cut back, 6 bases at V and 6 bases at J, with 18 bases in the middle. CDR3 residues: CASRLLMGASQPQHF. In DNA, the CDR3 is TGTGCCAGCAGACTCTTGATGGGGGCTTCTCAGCCCCAGCATTTT.

Turning to this clone: Mismatch with germline at one junction end may stem from a read error. The V and J genes are TRBV10-3 and TRBJ1-2; TRBD1 matches at 8 bases. CDR1 ENHRY and CDR2 SYGVKD come from the germline V gene. The CDR3 extends over 15 amino acids. CDR3 in amino acids: CASSLKTGASYGYTF. CDR3 nucleotide sequence: TGTGCCAGCAGTTTAAAGACAGGGGCCTCCTATGGCTACACCTTC.

The V and J genes are TRBV19 and TRBJ2-7; the match to TRBD1 covers 9 bases. Per the germline V gene, CDR1 is LNHDA and CDR2 is SQIVND (reference sequence). The CDR3 length is 13 residues. Losses at the gene ends were 10 bases for V and 2 bases for J; bases not matched to a gene: 6. CDR3 residues: CATEGDRAYEQYF. The CDR3 bases are TGTGCCACCGAAGGGGACAGGGCCTACGAGCAGTACTTC.

This rearrangement joins TRBV29-1 to TRBJ2-7; 10 nucleotides match TRBD1. Trimming removed 5 bases from V and 6 bases from J; junction bases left unmatched: 10. CDR1 SQVTM and CDR2 ANQGSEA come from the germline V gene. The CDR3 loop spans 14 amino acids. DNA for the CDR3: TGCAGCGTTCGACCCGGGACAGGGGAAGTCGAGCAGTACTTC. This gives the protein CSVRPGTGEVEQYF.

The chain joins TRBV4-2 to TRBJ2-5, with a tentative D call TRBD2 (6 bases). The assigned J gene may be wrong: the sequence end matches TRBJ2-7 better. CDR1 is LGHNA and CDR2 is YNFKEQ in the germline V gene. This CDR3 has 13 amino acids. In nucleotides, the CDR3 is TGTGCCAGCAGCCAGATGGAGGGGAACGAGCAGTACTTC. It specifies CASSQMEGNEQYF.

In its sample, this clone was seen once. The rearrangement joins TRBV27 to TRBJ1-1, with D perhaps TRBD1 (5 bases). V was cut by 0 bases and J by 0 bases, with 8 bases left in between. CDR1 and CDR2 from the germline V gene are MNHEY and SMNVEV (reference sequence). The length of the CDR3 is 15 residues. The DNA for the CDR3 is TGTGCCAGCAGTTTATCTCCAGGGCTGAACACTGAAGCTTTCTTT. Translation: CASSLSPGLNTEAFF.

The J gene is TRBJ2-7, the V gene TRBV2; D is uncertain. The CDR3 runs 12 residues. Between the trimmed V and J ends, which lost 10 bases and 1 base, there was a span of 11 bases. CDR1 and CDR2 (germline): SNHLY, FYNNEI. CDR3 in DNA: TGTGCCACCACCCTTGGGTCCTACGAGCAGTACTTC. It translates to CATTLGSYEQYF.

V usage is TRBV7-8 and J usage is TRBJ1-1; D unresolved. V dropped 5 bases and J dropped 0 bases, with 7 bases sitting between them. CDR3 length: 13 amino acids. Germline assignment: CDR1 SGHVS and CDR2 FQNEAQ. CDR3 sequence: CASSAGLNTEAFF. The CDR3 DNA reads TGTGCCAGCAGCGCGGGGTTGAACACTGAAGCTTTCTTT.

The rearrangement joins TRBV5-8 to TRBJ2-2, with D tentatively TRBD1 (5 bases). The germline V gene has CDR1 SGHTS and CDR2 YDEGEE. Trimming stripped 3 bases from V and 1 base from J, with 10 bases between. The CDR3 runs 15 residues. The CDR3 loop is CASSSDILNTGELFF. CDR3 nucleotide sequence: TGTGCCAGCAGCTCGGACATATTGAACACCGGGGAGCTGTTTTTT. Full variable domain (rest looked up from reference TRBV5-8 and TRBJ2-2): EAGVTQSPTHLIKTRGQQATLRCSPISGHTSVYWYQQALGLGLQFLLWYDEGEERNRGNFPPRFSGRQFPNYSSELNVNALELEDSALYLCASSSDILNTGELFFGEGSRLTVL.

This clone appeared a single time. This rearrangement joins TRBV6-1 to TRBJ1-1; possibly TRBD1 for D (5 bases). This CDR3 spans 18 amino acids. Germline-derived CDR1 and CDR2 are MNHNS and SASEGT. Trimming took off 2 bases at V and 5 bases at J, with 24 bases between the two ends. CDR3 amino acids: CASSELGRTRLGGTEAFF. In DNA, the CDR3 is TGTGCCAGCAGTGAACTTGGACGGACAAGACTGGGGGGGACTGAAGCTTTCTTT.

This clone was recorded a few times. In nucleotides, the CDR3 is TGTGCCAGTAGCTCGAGCGAAACAGGGCTGTGGCTTGATACGCAGTATTTT. The encoded protein is CASSSSETGLWLDTQYF. This sequence joins TRBV19 and TRBJ2-3, with TRBD1 as a possible D gene (6 bases). The CDR3 runs 17 residues. Per the germline V gene, CDR1 is LNHDA and CDR2 is SQIVND (reference sequence). Trimming cost V 6 bases and J 6 bases, with 25 bases left between them.

The genes are TRBV6-1 and TRBJ2-5, with TRBD2 as a possible D gene (5 bases). The end of the DNA fits TRBJ2-7 better, so the J call may be wrong. CDR1 MNHNS and CDR2 SASEGT come from the germline V gene. The CDR3 has 15 residues. For the CDR3, the DNA is TGTGCCAGCAGTGTGGGCGGACTGCTCTCCTACGAGCAGTACTTC. This codes for CASSVGGLLSYEQYF.

V gene TRBV7-8 combines with J gene TRBJ1-1, with D unresolved. V lost 9 bases to trimming and J lost 4 bases, with 12 bases between them. This CDR3 is built from 12 residues. Germline V gene lookup returns CDR1 SGHVS and CDR2 FQNEAQ. CDR3 nucleotide sequence: TGTGCCAGTTCACGGGATGCCACTGAAGCTTTCTTT. This encodes CASSRDATEAFF.

The CDR3 DNA follows: TGTGCCAGCAGTCAGACTAGCGGGGGGGCTACAGATACGCAGTATTTT. This encodes CASSQTSGGATDTQYF. The chain has TRBV2 and TRBJ2-3; the match to TRBD2 covers 14 bases. The CDR3 is made up of 16 amino acids. V was clipped by 5 bases and J by 3 bases; unmatched bases: 4. Germline V gene data show CDR1 as SNHLY and CDR2 as FYNNEI.

J is TRBJ2-3 and V is TRBV6-4, with TRBD2 identical over 8 bases. With V trimmed by 4 bases and J by 0 bases, 6 bases remained unmatched. The CDR3 runs 16 residues. Germline CDR1 reads MRHNA; CDR2 reads SNTAGT. CDR3 nucleotide sequence: TGTGCCAGCAGTGCTACGGGGGGGGGAAGCACAGATACGCAGTATTTT. Its protein is CASSATGGGSTDTQYF.

The chain joins TRBV19 to TRBJ2-7; 7 bases map to TRBD1. The CDR3 runs to 16 residues. V dropped 5 bases and J dropped 2; count of bases not matched to a gene: 12. Per the germline V gene, CDR1 is LNHDA and CDR2 is SQIVND (reference sequence). The CDR3 DNA follows: TGTGCCAGTAGTCCATACAGGGGTTTCACGGCCTACGAGCAGTACTTC. It specifies CASSPYRGFTAYEQYF.

This clone was counted only a few times. V is TRBV9 and J is TRBJ1-5; D gene ambiguous. Trimming took 5 bases from V and 11 from J, leaving 5 bases between them. Germline V gene lookup returns CDR1 SGDLS and CDR2 YYNGEE. CDR3 length: 9 amino acids. The CDR3 protein is CASSKTQHF. The CDR3 DNA reads TGTGCCAGCAGTAAGACCCAGCATTTT.

V is TRBV15 and J is TRBJ1-1; TRBD1 is a possible D gene (6 bases). The CDR3 extends over 14 amino acids. The germline V gene has CDR1 LNHNV and CDR2 YYDKDF (reference sequence). The V and J ends lost 3 bases and 11 bases respectively, with 19 bases between them. CDR3 in DNA: TGTGCCACCAGCAGCTGGACGGGCAGGGGCCACGCTTTCTTT. Its protein is CATSSWTGRGHAFF.

This chain uses TRBV5-4 with TRBJ2-1; 8 nucleotides match TRBD2. J was trimmed by 0 bases and V by 4 bases; bases with no gene match: 3. The CDR3 extends over 15 amino acids. From germline, CDR1 is SGHNT and CDR2 YYREEE (reference sequence). CDR3 loop: CASSIGGASYNEQFF. DNA for the CDR3: TGTGCCAGCAGCATCGGGGGGGCCTCCTACAATGAGCAGTTCTTC.

V usage is TRBV29-1 and J usage is TRBJ1-1; 7 bases match TRBD1. Germline CDR1 and CDR2: SQVTM and ANQGSEA. This CDR3 is 14 amino acids long. V shed 5 bases and J 0 bases; nucleotides not matched to a gene: 6. CDR3 loop: CSVLLRGMNTEAFF. The DNA of the CDR3 is TGCAGCGTTTTGCTCAGGGGGATGAACACTGAAGCTTTCTTT.

The table lists this clone with a count of one. V usage is TRBV19 and J usage is TRBJ1-2; unclear D gene. CDR1 is LNHDA, CDR2 SQIVND, per germline (reference sequence). V was pared by 5 bases and J by 5 bases, with 12 bases between. This CDR3 comprises 13 residues. CDR3: CASSPRRGYGYTF. CDR3 DNA: TGTGCCAGTAGTCCCAGACGCGGGTATGGCTACACCTTC.

This chain uses TRBV30 with TRBJ2-7; D is uncertain. The germline V gene encodes CDR1 GTSNPN and CDR2 SVGIG (reference sequence). The CDR3 loop spans 15 amino acids. V was pared by 0 bases and J by 0 bases, with 12 bases between. The CDR3 loop is CAWSVQFLASYEQYF. CDR3 sequence (DNA): TGTGCCTGGAGTGTACAGTTCCTCGCCTCCTACGAGCAGTACTTC. The complete variable domain, with remaining parts taken from reference TRBV30 and TRBJ2-7, reads SQTIHQWPATLVQPVGSPLSLECTVEGTSNPNLYWYRQAAGRGLQLLFYSVGIGQISSEVPQNLSASRPQDRQFILSSKKLLLSDSGFYLCAWSVQFLASYEQYFGPGTRLTVT.

This chain's CDR3 is CASSQAAGDTYNEQFF. The DNA of the CDR3 is TGCGCCAGCAGCCAAGCAGCGGGGGATACCTACAATGAGCAGTTCTTC. The rearrangement links TRBV4-3 to TRBJ2-1, with 8 bases that match TRBD2. The CDR3 spans 16 residues. Germline loops: CDR1 LGHNA, CDR2 YSLEER. Trimming removed 1 base from V and 2 bases from J; junction bases left unmatched: 4.

The chain carries TRBV28 and TRBJ2-5; TRBD2 matches at 16 bases. V lost 8 bases and J lost 1; bases outside the gene matches: 4. Germline V gene sequence: CDR1 MDHEN, CDR2 SYDVKM. There are 16 residues in the CDR3. This CDR3 is CASGTSGGGFQETQYF. CDR3 in DNA: TGTGCCAGCGGGACTAGCGGGGGGGGCTTCCAAGAGACCCAGTACTTC.

The rearrangement links TRBV5-4 to TRBJ2-1, with D unresolved. Germline-derived CDR1 and CDR2 are SGHNT and YYREEE (reference sequence). CDR3 length equals 11 residues. V lost 4 bases, J lost 7 bases, and 6 bases lay in between. The chain's CDR3 is CASSEQNEQFF. CDR3 in DNA: TGTGCCAGCAGCGAGCAAAATGAGCAGTTCTTC.